The 18 T cell receptor beta chains below were found in one sample sequenced in a study of vaccination effects on CD4 cells after COVID-19. Before any sequencing was done, the ViraFEST assay used viral peptide pools to expand antigen-specific CD4+ T cells. It was after nine to eleven days of culture that CD4+ T cells were isolated. As their vaccination, participants received two doses of either BNT162b2 or mRNA-1273. TCRdb keeps only in-frame clones here, not all; method: immunoSEQ multiplex PCR. The sample records tens of thousands of clones, roughly 72% being singletons. No antigens are known for them. Sequences were derived from CD4+ T cells from PBMCs cultured with HCoV-NL63 spike peptides, sampled after COVID-19 vaccination. The receptors stem from a human donor who received a COVID-19 vaccine.

This clone appeared a single time. The chain couples TRBV21-1 to TRBJ1-5; no DNA check was done on the table's D call, TRBD1. TRBV21-1 is given as a pseudogene. This CDR3 has 15 residues. The CDR3 coding sequence is TGTGCCAGCAGCAGCACAGGGGGGGGCAATCAGCCCCAGCATTTT. Its protein product is CASSSTGGGNQPQHF.

This clone was counted a few times. The V and J genes are TRBV29-1 and TRBJ1-6; 7 bases line up with TRBD1. Germline CDR1 SQVTM, CDR2 ANQGSEA. The CDR3 is 13 amino acids. V gave up 5 bases and J gave up 7 bases; unmatched junction bases: 5. CDR3 DNA: TGCAGCGTTTTATGGGACAGAAATTCACCCCTCCACTTT. Protein product: CSVLWDRNSPLHF.

V and J are TRBV6-5 and TRBJ1-5, with D maybe TRBD1 (5 bases). The CDR3 contains 15 residues. The germline V and J ends were trimmed by 6 bases and 4 bases, with 16 bases remaining between them. The germline CDR1 and CDR2 sequences are MNHEY and SVGAGI. CDR3 sequence (DNA): TGTGCCAGCAGGCTTAACAGGAGAGAGAATCAGCCCCAGCATTTT. Encoded protein: CASRLNRRENQPQHF.

This chain links TRBV7-2 with TRBJ1-2, with D unclear. CDR1 is SGHTA and CDR2 is FQGNSA in the germline V gene. The CDR3 has 14 amino acids. V lost 5 bases to trimming and J lost 6 bases, with 16 bases between them. CDR3 region: CASSGGISKHGYTF. CDR3 nucleotide sequence: TGTGCCAGCAGCGGCGGGATCTCGAAGCATGGCTACACCTTC.

V usage is TRBV10-3 and J usage is TRBJ1-4; D unclear. Germline V gene sequence: CDR1 ENHRY, CDR2 SYGVKD. The CDR3 runs 14 residues. Trimming removed 4 bases from V and 8 bases from J, with 14 bases in between. CDR3 DNA: TGTGCCATCAGTGCCTCTCAAGTACGGGAAAAACTGTTTTTT. Encoded protein: CAISASQVREKLFF.

The chain combines TRBV27 with TRBJ2-3, with unresolved D. In germline, CDR1 is MNHEY, CDR2 SMNVEV (reference sequence). The V gene lost 5 bases and the J gene lost 2 bases, with 11 bases spanning the gap. The CDR3 is made up of 14 amino acids. Here the CDR3 DNA reads TGTGCCAGCAGTCCGCGGCCGTACACAGATACGCAGTATTTT. Translating it yields CASSPRPYTDTQYF.

The chain recombines TRBV18 with TRBJ2-7; 9 bases fit TRBD1. Germline CDR1 and CDR2: KGHSH and LQKENI. V dropped 0 bases and J dropped 6; count of bases not matched to a gene: 9. The CDR3 loop spans 16 amino acids. The CDR3 protein is CASSPPPGQGYVEQYF. For the CDR3, the DNA is TGTGCCAGCTCACCACCGCCGGGACAGGGATATGTCGAGCAGTACTTC.

The chain joins TRBV10-3 to TRBJ1-4; D remains unclear. The germline gives CDR1 ENHRY, CDR2 SYGVKD. The V end was cut by 2 bases, the J end by 9 bases, with 7 bases between. CDR3 length equals 12 residues. The DNA for the CDR3 is TGTGCCATCAGTGAGGTGGCCCAAAAACTGTTTTTT. Its protein is CAISEVAQKLFF.

V is TRBV12-5 and J is TRBJ1-1, with TRBD1 identical over 7 bases. The germline CDR1 and CDR2 sequences are LGHNT and FRNRAP. The CDR3 has 18 amino acids. The junction had 12 bases not matched to a gene; V was cut back by 2 bases and J by 0 bases. CDR3 in DNA: TGTGCTAGTGGTTTGTCGACAGGGTCGGGACTCATGAACACTGAAGCTTTCTTT. This encodes CASGLSTGSGLMNTEAFF.

In this sample, this clone turned up a few times. The chain links TRBV6-2 or TRBV6-3 to TRBJ2-3, with TRBD1 matching 8 bases. The ends lost 5 bases at V and 5 bases at J; junction bases unmatched: 6. Germline V gene data show CDR1 as MNHEY and CDR2 as SVGEGT. The CDR3 extends over 14 amino acids. The CDR3 nucleotides read TGTGCCAGCAGTGAGGACAGGGTGAAAGATACGCAGTATTTT. Protein product: CASSEDRVKDTQYF.

The rearrangement uses TRBV28 and TRBJ1-2, with a weak D call TRBD1 (5 bases). The CDR3 covers 23 residues. V lost 3 bases and J lost 3, with 38 bases in between. Per the germline V gene, CDR1 is MDHEN and CDR2 is SYDVKM. CDR3 in amino acids: CASSFSRVRARDHKDRKDYGYTF. The DNA of the CDR3 is TGTGCCAGCAGTTTTTCTCGTGTTAGGGCCCGGGACCACAAGGACCGTAAGGACTATGGCTACACCTTC.

The chain recombines TRBV7-7 with TRBJ1-3, with D unclear. Per the germline V gene, CDR1 is SSHAT and CDR2 is FNYEAQ (reference sequence). This CDR3 contains 16 residues. V was trimmed by 4 bases and J by 2 bases, leaving 15 bases between them. The CDR3 loop is CASSSSPGFTGNTIYF. The CDR3 coding sequence is TGTGCCAGCAGCTCCTCCCCGGGATTTACTGGAAACACCATATATTTT.

The chain links TRBV5-4 to TRBJ2-5; D unresolved. Per germline, CDR1 SGHNT and CDR2 YYREEE (reference sequence). The CDR3 runs 13 residues. Trimming took 3 bases from V and 5 from J, leaving 11 bases between them. In DNA form, the CDR3 reads TGTGCCAGCAGCTCCCCTGCTAGGGAGACCCAGTACTTC. It codes for CASSSPARETQYF.

The chain links TRBV5-1 to TRBJ1-2; weak D call: TRBD1 (6 bases). The V gene lost 4 bases and the J gene lost 5 bases, with 12 bases spanning the gap. This CDR3 contains 13 residues. Looked up from germline, CDR1 is SGHRS and CDR2 is YFSETQ. The CDR3 DNA follows: TGCGCCAGCAGCCTTATTACAGGGTATGGCTACACCTTC. It is translated as CASSLITGYGYTF.

The rearrangement links TRBV23-1 to TRBJ1-3; no definite D call. TRBV23-1 is assigned to the ORF class and has an uncertain function. Trimming took off 3 bases at V and 0 bases at J, with 6 bases between the two ends. CDR3 length: 14 amino acids. The CDR3 loop reads CASSHVSSGNTIYF. Written as DNA, the CDR3 is TGCGCCAGCAGTCATGTTAGCTCTGGAAACACCATATATTTT.

J is TRBJ1-3 and V is TRBV19, with D uncertain. With 5 bases removed from V and 5 bases from J, the gap between germline ends came to 7 bases. CDR1 and CDR2 from the germline V gene are LNHDA and SQIVND (reference sequence). This CDR3 contains 12 residues. This CDR3 is CASSEHRNTIYF. The DNA of the CDR3 is TGTGCCAGTAGTGAGCATAGAAACACCATATATTTT.

V usage is TRBV5-1 and J usage is TRBJ2-7; D gene ambiguous. Germline assignment: CDR1 SGHRS and CDR2 YFSETQ. V lost 0 bases and J 3 bases, leaving 7 bases between the germline ends. This CDR3 region has 13 residues. CDR3 coding DNA: TGCGCCAGCAGCTTGGGTGTTGACTACGAGCAGTACTTC. Translated, it gives CASSLGVDYEQYF.

This sequence joins TRBV12-3 or TRBV12-4 and TRBJ1-1; D is perhaps TRBD1 (6 bases). With 4 bases removed from V and 7 bases from J, the gap between germline ends came to 10 bases. The CDR3 is 12 residues long. DNA for the CDR3: TGTGCCAGCAGTTCAAGGGGGGGTGAAGCTTTCTTT. Its translation: CASSSRGGEAFF.